This T cell receptor (beta chain) emerged from a study of blood T cell repertoires in COVID-19 (dated by TCRdb to about 2020). Background on the whole study: Collaborator samples came from the United States, Italy and Spain and covered acute and convalescent phases of COVID-19. Samples came from the ongoing ImmuneRACE study (first 160 participants) plus 1,254 subjects from 6 global collaborators. The repertoires were made available in a free public database intended to serve as a resource for research on the immune response to SARS-CoV-2. Sample metadata almost always included a de-identified subject ID, COVID-19 status, age in years and sex. The material from the prospective study consisted of cDNA or gDNA derived from T cells, B-cell-depleted T cells, or PBMCs. Subjects who had been exposed to COVID-19, were actively infected with it, or had recovered from it provided the deeply sampled blood TCRbeta repertoires that made up the dataset. Where HLA class I and class II types were available, the types were taken from metadata supplied by the sample provider, not from assay-based typing. General findings and caveats noted by the study authors: The amount of clinical and demographic metadata varied by source and participant and was provided uncurated.

TCRbeta CDR3 regions were amplified from genomic DNA by means of the immunoSEQ Assay, a bias-controlled multiplex PCR. Concerning the study's data processing: Nucleated cell counts per sample were estimated from amplification of reference gene primers within the assay. To quantify the absolute abundance of each unique TCRbeta CDR3 rearrangement, sequence reads were collapsed and filtered. For each sample, productive Simpson clonality was calculated by taking the square root of Simpson's diversity index across productive rearrangements. Imported from immuneACCESS, the table was reduced by TCRdb to in-frame sequences with V and J called. These copies leave out some clones; in studies compared against another copy, an unresolved V gene accounts for under half, and the cause of the remainder is not known. Clone size and V and J calls were adopted from that table, with D and trimming inferred from the DNA. The sample table lists around 250,000 clones, roughly 82% of them with a count of one. Roughly an eighth of the sample rests with the top ten.

CDR1 KGHDR and CDR2 SFDVKD were looked up in the germline V gene. The CDR3 starts with the cysteine, ends with the phenylalanine, and has 16 residues. Only the CDR3 portion is preserved as DNA: 48 bases, with reading frame beginning at the first base. Trimming leaves V shorter by 5 bases and J shorter by 5 bases, with the junction holding 8 bases beyond the gene matches. Each collaborating institution followed its own protocols to collect whole blood in K2EDTA tubes. For TCRbeta analysis, collaborators shipped samples in one of three forms: frozen whole blood, isolated PBMCs, or DNA extracted from either of those sample types. With respect to this clone: Its target antigen remains unknown. Base qualities are not recorded, but no much larger clone differs from it by a single base.

The chain uses TRBV24-1 and TRBJ2-1; the central 10 bases match TRBD2. The sequence was collected from a man at least 80 years old with acute or convalescent COVID-19. Sequencing input: peripheral blood. The CDR3 here reads CATSGPAGGPHNEQFF. In nucleotide form, the sequence is TGTGCCACCAGTGGACCAGCGGGAGGGCCCCACAATGAGCAGTTCTTC.